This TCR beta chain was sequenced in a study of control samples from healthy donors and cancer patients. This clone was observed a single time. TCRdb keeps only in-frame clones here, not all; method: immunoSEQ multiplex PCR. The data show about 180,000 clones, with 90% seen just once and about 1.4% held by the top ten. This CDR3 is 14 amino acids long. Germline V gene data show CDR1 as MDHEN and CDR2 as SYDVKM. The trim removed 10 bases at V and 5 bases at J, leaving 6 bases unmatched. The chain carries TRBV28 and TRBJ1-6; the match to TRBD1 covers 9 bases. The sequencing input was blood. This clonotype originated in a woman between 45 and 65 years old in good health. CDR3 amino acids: CANGQGTNNSPLHF. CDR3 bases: TGTGCCAACGGACAGGGGACGAATAATTCACCCCTCCACTTT.